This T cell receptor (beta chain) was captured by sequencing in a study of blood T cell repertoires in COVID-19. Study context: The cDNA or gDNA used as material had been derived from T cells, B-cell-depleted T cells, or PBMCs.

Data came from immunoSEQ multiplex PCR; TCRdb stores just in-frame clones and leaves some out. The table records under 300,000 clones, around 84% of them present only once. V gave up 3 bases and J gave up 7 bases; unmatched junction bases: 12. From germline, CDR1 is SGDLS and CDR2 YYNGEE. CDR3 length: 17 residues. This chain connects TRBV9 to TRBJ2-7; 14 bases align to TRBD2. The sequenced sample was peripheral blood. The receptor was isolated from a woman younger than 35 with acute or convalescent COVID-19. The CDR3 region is CASSEGLAGDLTEEQYF. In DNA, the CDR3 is TGTGCCAGCAGCGAGGGACTAGCGGGGGACCTTACGGAAGAGCAGTACTTC.